These 14 T cell receptor beta chains share one sample of origin, sequenced in a study of response to subunit inactivated influenza vaccine. TCRdb reprocessed the RT-PCR reads via MiXCR and lists one record per CDR3 protein. The table lists hundreds of thousands of distinct CDR3 sequences, approximately 17% of them singletons. The material sequenced was PBMCs from blood, taken less than 6 days after vaccination. Every receptor here comes from a man aged 45-60 years who received an inactivated influenza vaccine.

This clonotype has just a few counts. The chain couples TRBV29-1 to TRBJ2-5, with TRBD2 as a possible D gene (5 bases). The CDR3 sequence is 11 residues long. Per germline, CDR1 SQVTM and CDR2 ANQGSEA. The ends were cut back, 7 bases at V and 5 bases at J, with 11 bases in the middle. CDR3 residues: CSARPGETQYF. In DNA, the CDR3 is TGCAGCGCCCGACCGGGGGAGACCCAGTACTTC.

The genes are TRBV20-1 and TRBJ2-7, with TRBD2 matching over 14 bases. V shed 5 bases and J 6 bases; nucleotides not matched to a gene: 9. The CDR3 sequence is 15 residues long. Germline CDR1 is DFQATT and CDR2 is SNEGSKA (reference sequence). CDR3 bases: TGCAGTGCTTTCCCGACTAGCGGGAGGGCCACCGAGCAGTACTTC. It translates to CSAFPTSGRATEQYF.

This clonotype was observed a few times. The chain is built from TRBV24-1 and TRBJ2-2; D is possibly TRBD1 (6 bases). Germline V gives CDR1 KGHDR, CDR2 SFDVKD. The CDR3 sequence is 17 residues long. Trimming took 3 bases from V and 4 from J, leaving 17 bases between them. The CDR3 region has the DNA TGTGCCACCAGTGATCTGGGGACAAGCGGTATCACCGGGGAGCTGTTTTTT. Protein sequence: CATSDLGTSGITGELFF.

This clonotype appeared many times. CDR3 amino acids: CASSYYAQGNTEAFF. The CDR3 DNA sequence: TGTGCCAGCAGTTACTACGCTCAGGGGAACACTGAAGCTTTCTTT. J is TRBJ1-1 and V is TRBV6-5; TRBD1 might be the D (5 bases). The CDR3 sequence is 15 residues long. Trimming removed 1 base from V and 1 base from J, with 10 bases in between. Germline values: CDR1 MNHEY, CDR2 SVGAGI.

The chain is built from TRBV24-1 and TRBJ2-6; no reliable D call. The germline V gene encodes CDR1 KGHDR and CDR2 SFDVKD. This CDR3 comprises 14 residues. Trimming removed 7 bases at V and 0 bases at J, with 6 bases between. The CDR3 loop is CATSYSSGANVLTF. As DNA, the CDR3 is TGTGCCACCAGCTACAGCTCTGGGGCCAACGTCCTGACTTTC.

The chain couples TRBV6-2 or TRBV6-3 to TRBJ1-1; 7 nucleotides line up with TRBD1. CDR3 size: 21 residues. Looked up from germline, CDR1 is MNHEY and CDR2 is SVGEGT. The trim removed 2 bases at V and 4 bases at J, leaving 25 bases unmatched. The CDR3 DNA reads as TGTGCCAGCAGTTACACGCTACCCGGGACAGTAAAGAGGTGGGAATTCACTGAAGCTTTCTTT. This codes for CASSYTLPGTVKRWEFTEAFF.

This chain uses TRBV7-9 with TRBJ2-2; unclear D gene. Trimming stripped 5 bases from V and 6 bases from J, with 13 bases between. The V gene's germline CDR1 is SEHNR and CDR2 FQNEAQ (reference sequence). CDR3 length: 14 amino acids. CDR3 sequence: CASSHKLSSGELFF. The CDR3 coding sequence is TGTGCCAGCAGCCACAAATTGTCGTCCGGGGAGCTGTTTTTT.

This clonotype was seen a handful of times. The genes are TRBV7-2 and TRBJ2-7; D is possibly TRBD2 (5 bases). The germline V and J ends were trimmed by 5 bases and 4 bases, with 12 bases remaining between them. The CDR3 totals 13 residues. Germline CDR1 SGHTA, CDR2 FQGNSA. The CDR3 is CASSQGRFYEQYF. In DNA, the CDR3 is TGTGCCAGCAGCCAAGGGAGATTTTACGAGCAGTACTTC. The full variable domain, its missing parts supplied by reference TRBV7-2 and TRBJ2-7, is GAGVSQSPSNKVTEKGKDVELRCDPISGHTALYWYRQSLGQGLEFLIYFQGNSAPDKSGLPSDRFSAERTGGSVSTLTIQRTQQEDSAVYLCASSQGRFYEQYFGPGTRLTVT.

This clonotype was detected many times. The chain has TRBV29-1 and TRBJ2-3; the D is unclear. The CDR3 runs to 12 residues. The ends were cut back, 2 bases at V and 4 bases at J, with 7 bases in the middle. CDR1 and CDR2 (germline): SQVTM, ANQGSEA. This CDR3 reads CSVEPGPDTQYF. The DNA of the CDR3 is TGCAGCGTTGAACCTGGTCCAGATACGCAGTATTTT.

This clonotype was seen a handful of times. The chain links TRBV20-1 to TRBJ2-7; D might be TRBD1 (5 bases). The V end was cut by 6 bases, the J end by 4 bases, with 22 bases between. From germline, CDR1 is DFQATT and CDR2 SNEGSKA (reference sequence). The CDR3 has 15 residues. CDR3 loop: CSAAGPVGGAYEQYF. DNA for the CDR3: TGCAGTGCAGCAGGGCCAGTTGGTGGTGCTTACGAGCAGTACTTC.

The V and J genes are TRBV4-3 and TRBJ1-1, with D uncertain. CDR3 length equals 14 residues. Deletions cut 0 bases from V and 7 bases from J, with 12 bases between. Germline V gene sequence: CDR1 LGHNA, CDR2 YSLEER. CDR3 sequence reads: CASSQDFPRGEAFF. The CDR3 nucleotides are TGCGCCAGCAGCCAAGATTTCCCCCGTGGTGAAGCTTTCTTT.

The sample holds a few counts of this clonotype. The chain uses TRBV20-1 and TRBJ2-3; a possible D gene is TRBD2 (5 bases). Germline V gene sequence: CDR1 DFQATT, CDR2 SNEGSKA (reference sequence). The CDR3 consists of 16 residues. Trimming stripped 3 bases from V and 0 bases from J, with 16 bases between. CDR3 DNA: TGCAGTGCTAGTCCAGACACCTGGACTAGCACAGATACGCAGTATTTT. This encodes CSASPDTWTSTDTQYF.

Ten or more counts support this clonotype. The chain carries TRBV28 and TRBJ2-7; TRBD2 aligns across 7 bases. The CDR3 spans 16 residues. Germline CDR1 MDHEN, CDR2 SYDVKM. V dropped 1 base and J dropped 2; count of bases not matched to a gene: 8. The CDR3 protein is CASSLYPRGTTYEQYF. CDR3 nucleotides: TGTGCCAGCAGTTTATATCCGCGGGGGACTACCTACGAGCAGTACTTC.

This clonotype was seen a handful of times. The chain combines TRBV9 with TRBJ2-3; the D is unclear. The CDR3 extends over 12 amino acids. V was pared by 2 bases and J by 4 bases, with 5 bases between. Germline CDR1 SGDLS, CDR2 YYNGEE. CDR3 sequence (DNA): TGTGCCAGCAGCGTGGTTGCAGATACGCAGTATTTT. Its translation is CASSVVADTQYF. Supplemented by reference TRBV9 and TRBJ2-3, the full variable domain reads DSGVTQTPKHLITATGQRVTLRCSPRSGDLSVYWYQQSLDQGLQFLIQYYNGEERAKGNILERFSAQQFPDLHSELNLSSLELGDSALYFCASSVVADTQYFGPGTRLTVL.